Shown below are 15 T cell receptor beta chains from a single sample sequenced in a study of human T cells and chemical hapten exposure. This sample's time point: patch test 1, 2 weeks after DPC sensitization. Specified treatment: therapeutic diphenylcyclopropenone sensitization with weekly scalp DPC. MiXCR, applied by TCRdb to the RACE reads, yields one record per CDR3 protein. The data show roughly 180,000 distinct CDR3 sequences, more than 12% seen once. This sample comprised whole blood, obtained in connection with sensitization to the hapten diphenylcyclopropenone (DPC). These receptors all come from a woman in her 30s with alopecia areata. Some clones in this sample may be carry-over from other donors' samples.

As regards this clonotype: An end of the junction differs from the germline gene, which may be a read error. The gene calls are TRBV7-9 and TRBJ2-7, with D perhaps assigned TRBD1 or TRBD2 (5 bases each). The CDR3 contains 13 residues. In germline, CDR1 is SEHNR, CDR2 FQNEAQ (reference sequence). Here the CDR3 reads CASSSGRGYELYF. The CDR3 DNA is TGTGCCAGCAGCTCGGGTCGGGGCTACGAGCTGTACTTC.

This clonotype was counted ten times or more. V and J are TRBV7-2 and TRBJ2-3; 8 bases are a match to TRBD2. The ends lost 6 bases at V and 6 bases at J; junction bases unmatched: 8. CDR3 length: 14 amino acids. Germline V gene sequence: CDR1 SGHTA, CDR2 FQGNSA. The CDR3 loop is CASRVAGGKDTQYF. The CDR3 region has the DNA TGTGCCAGCAGGGTTGCGGGGGGTAAGGATACGCAGTATTTT.

The chain is built from TRBV5-1 and TRBJ2-2; D remains unclear. CDR3 size: 15 residues. Trimming removed 2 bases from V and 0 bases from J, with 8 bases in between. Germline V lookup: CDR1 SGHRS, CDR2 YFSETQ. The CDR3 bases are TGCGCCAGCAGCTTCGGCAATCCGAACACCGGGGAGCTGTTTTTT. Translation gives CASSFGNPNTGELFF.

This clonotype appeared a few times. V is TRBV7-2 and J is TRBJ2-3; TRBD2 matches 9 bases. V shed 5 bases, J shed 1 base, and the junction held 4 bases outside the gene matches. The CDR3 runs 15 residues. Germline V lookup: CDR1 SGHTA, CDR2 FQGNSA. The CDR3 region is CASSITSGRTDTQYF. CDR3 nucleotide sequence: TGTGCCAGCAGCATCACTAGCGGGCGCACAGATACGCAGTATTTT.

This clonotype was detected many times. The chain uses TRBV12-3 or TRBV12-4 and TRBJ1-5; tentative D call: TRBD1 (5 bases). This CDR3 has 15 residues. The V end lost 5 bases, the J end lost 7 bases, and 18 bases lay between the germline ends. The CDR3 spells CASSPQAGYGQPQHF. The CDR3 region has the DNA TGTGCCAGCAGTCCTCAGGCAGGGTATGGACAGCCCCAGCATTTT.

The rearrangement joins TRBV19 to TRBJ2-2; D might be TRBD2 (5 bases). The V end lost 2 bases, the J end lost 4 bases, and 11 bases lay between the germline ends. In germline, CDR1 is LNHDA, CDR2 SQIVND (reference sequence). The CDR3 spans 15 residues. The CDR3 spells CASSIWGEITGELFF. The CDR3 bases are TGTGCCAGTAGTATATGGGGAGAAATCACCGGGGAGCTGTTTTTT.

In its sample, this clonotype was seen a few times. The CDR3 DNA reads TGTGCCAGCAGTTTCGCAGGGAGGGGCACAGATACGCAGTATTTT. Translation: CASSFAGRGTDTQYF. The chain is built from TRBV27 and TRBJ2-3; 7 nucleotides agree with TRBD2. The germline CDR1 and CDR2 sequences are MNHEY and SMNVEV (reference sequence). With V trimmed by 3 bases and J by 1 base, 4 bases remained unmatched. The CDR3 runs 15 residues.

In nucleotides, the CDR3 is TGCAGCGTTGGGTTAAAGGGACTAGCTCTCAATGAGCAGTTCTTC. It yields the protein CSVGLKGLALNEQFF. V usage is TRBV29-1 and J usage is TRBJ2-1; 9 bases match TRBD2. This CDR3 is 15 amino acids long. Losses at the gene ends were 4 bases for V and 6 bases for J; bases not matched to a gene: 10. Germline V lookup: CDR1 SQVTM, CDR2 ANQGSEA.

This clonotype was seen repeatedly, ten times or more. The chain uses TRBV28 and TRBJ2-1, with D uncertain. The V gene lost 5 bases and the J gene lost 6 bases, with 11 bases spanning the gap. Germline V CDR1 and CDR2: MDHEN, SYDVKM. The CDR3 sequence is 13 residues long. This chain's CDR3 is CASSLGPFNEQFF. In nucleotides, the CDR3 is TGTGCCAGCAGTCTAGGACCCTTCAATGAGCAGTTCTTC.

This clonotype was counted only a few times. The V call is TRBV7-2, the J call TRBJ1-2, with D possibly TRBD1 on 5 matching bases. V was shortened by 2 bases and J by 3 bases, with 13 bases between the two germline ends. The V gene's germline CDR1 is SGHTA and CDR2 FQGNSA. The CDR3 has 15 residues. The CDR3 nucleotides read TGTGCCAGCAGCTTAATCAGGGTTTCTTACTATGGCTACACCTTC. It is translated as CASSLIRVSYYGYTF.

The J gene is TRBJ2-7, the V gene TRBV12-3 or TRBV12-4; TRBD1 or TRBD2 may be the D gene (5 bases each). Trimming pared 5 bases from V and 5 bases from J, leaving 7 bases between. The CDR3 sequence is 11 residues long. The CDR3 reads CASSMGDEQYF. CDR3 nucleotide sequence: TGTGCCAGCAGTATGGGGGACGAGCAGTACTTC.

Only a few counts were recorded for this clonotype. The chain is built from TRBV20-1 and TRBJ2-1; perhaps TRBD2 as D (5 bases). The CDR3 covers 12 residues. V shed 7 bases and J shed 9 bases, with 16 bases lying between them. In germline, CDR1 is DFQATT, CDR2 SNEGSKA (reference sequence). The CDR3 loop is CSVSGIVGEQFF. For the CDR3, the DNA is TGCAGTGTTTCCGGGATAGTTGGTGAGCAGTTCTTC.

The V gene is TRBV10-2, the J gene TRBJ2-3, with 14 bases fitting TRBD2. This CDR3 comprises 17 residues. The junction had 12 bases not matched to a gene; V was cut back by 2 bases and J by 11 bases. CDR1 WSHSY and CDR2 SAAADI come from the germline V gene. The CDR3 spells CASSENPGTSGSAGQYF. CDR3 DNA: TGCGCCAGCAGTGAGAACCCCGGGACTAGCGGGAGTGCGGGGCAGTATTTT.

CDR3 region: CASSLLVPYEQFF. The CDR3 DNA follows: TGTGCCAGCAGCCTTCTAGTTCCCTATGAGCAGTTCTTC. V and J are TRBV11-2 and TRBJ2-1; no clear D. The CDR3 sequence is 13 residues long. Trimming pared 5 bases from V and 8 bases from J, leaving 13 bases between. CDR1 and CDR2 from the germline V gene are SGHAT and FQNNGV.

This clonotype was counted only a few times. V gene TRBV20-1 combines with J gene TRBJ2-1; 11 nucleotides line up with TRBD2. The V gene end was trimmed by 5 bases and the J gene end by 3 bases; junction bases not matched to a gene: 3. CDR1 and CDR2 (germline): DFQATT, SNEGSKA (reference sequence). The CDR3 runs to 14 residues. CDR3 bases: TGCAGTGCTCGACTAGCGGGACTCTACAATGAGCAGTTCTTC. Protein product: CSARLAGLYNEQFF.